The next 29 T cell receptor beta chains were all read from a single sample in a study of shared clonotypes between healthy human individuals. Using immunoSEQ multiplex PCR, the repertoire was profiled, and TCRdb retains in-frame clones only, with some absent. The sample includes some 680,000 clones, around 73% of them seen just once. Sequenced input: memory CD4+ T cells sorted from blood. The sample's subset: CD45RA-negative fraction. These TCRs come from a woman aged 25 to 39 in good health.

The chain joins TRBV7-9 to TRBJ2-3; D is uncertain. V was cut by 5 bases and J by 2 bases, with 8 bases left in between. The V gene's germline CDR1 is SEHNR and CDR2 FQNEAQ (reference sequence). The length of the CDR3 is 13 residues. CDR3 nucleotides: TGTGCCAGCAGCCACAGTGACACAGATACGCAGTATTTT. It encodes CASSHSDTDTQYF.

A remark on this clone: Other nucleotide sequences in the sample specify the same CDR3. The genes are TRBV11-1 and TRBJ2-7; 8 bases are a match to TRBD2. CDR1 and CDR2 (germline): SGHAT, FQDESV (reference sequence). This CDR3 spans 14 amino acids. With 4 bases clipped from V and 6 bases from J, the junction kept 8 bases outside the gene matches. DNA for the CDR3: TGTGCCAGCAGCTCCGGACTAGCAGGCCTCGAGCAGTACTTC. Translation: CASSSGLAGLEQYF. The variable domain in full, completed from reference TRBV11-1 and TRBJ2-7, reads EAEVAQSPRYKITEKSQAVAFWCDPISGHATLYWYRQILGQGPELLVQFQDESVVDDSQLPKDRFSAERLKGVDSTLKIQPAELGDSAMYLCASSSGLAGLEQYFGPGTRLTVT.

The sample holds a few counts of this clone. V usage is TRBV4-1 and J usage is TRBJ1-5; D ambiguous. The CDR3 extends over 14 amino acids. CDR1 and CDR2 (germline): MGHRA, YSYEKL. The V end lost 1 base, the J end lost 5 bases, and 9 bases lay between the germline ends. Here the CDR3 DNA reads TGCGCCAGCAGCCAAGCTATGAGGGATCAGCCCCAGCATTTT. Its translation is CASSQAMRDQPQHF.

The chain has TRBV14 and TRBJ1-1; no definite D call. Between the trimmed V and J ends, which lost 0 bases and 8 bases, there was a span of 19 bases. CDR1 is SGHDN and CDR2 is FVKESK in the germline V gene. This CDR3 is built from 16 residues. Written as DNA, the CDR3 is TGTGCCAGCAGCCAAGACGGATCGGACCCGGGCGGGGAAGCTTTCTTT. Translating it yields CASSQDGSDPGGEAFF. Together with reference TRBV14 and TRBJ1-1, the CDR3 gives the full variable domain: EAGVTQFPSHSVIEKGQTVTLRCDPISGHDNLYWYRRVMGKEIKFLLHFVKESKQDESGMPNNRFLAERTGGTYSTLKVQPAELEDSGVYFCASSQDGSDPGGEAFFGQGTRLTVV.

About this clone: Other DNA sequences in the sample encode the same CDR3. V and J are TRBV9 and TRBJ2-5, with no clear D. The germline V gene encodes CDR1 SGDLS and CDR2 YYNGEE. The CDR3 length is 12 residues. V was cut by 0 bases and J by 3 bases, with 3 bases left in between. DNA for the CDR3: TGTGCCAGCAGCGTAGGTGAAGAGACCCAGTACTTC. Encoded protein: CASSVGEETQYF. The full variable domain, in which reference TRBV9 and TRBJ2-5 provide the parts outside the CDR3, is DSGVTQTPKHLITATGQRVTLRCSPRSGDLSVYWYQQSLDQGLQFLIQYYNGEERAKGNILERFSAQQFPDLHSELNLSSLELGDSALYFCASSVGEETQYFGPGTRLLVL.

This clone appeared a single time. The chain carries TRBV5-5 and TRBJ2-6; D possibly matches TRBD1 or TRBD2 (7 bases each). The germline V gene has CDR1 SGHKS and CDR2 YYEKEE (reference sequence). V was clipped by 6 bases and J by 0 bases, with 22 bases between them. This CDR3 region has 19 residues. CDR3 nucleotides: TGTGCCAGCACCACTCCCTCGGGCAGGGGGGGCTCTGGGGCCAACGTCCTGACTTTC. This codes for CASTTPSGRGGSGANVLTF.

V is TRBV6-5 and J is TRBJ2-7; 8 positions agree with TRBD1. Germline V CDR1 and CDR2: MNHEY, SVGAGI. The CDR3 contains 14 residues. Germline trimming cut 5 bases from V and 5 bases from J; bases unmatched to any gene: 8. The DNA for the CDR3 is TGTGCCAGCAGTCCGGGGACAGGACGAGACGAGCAGTACTTC. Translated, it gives CASSPGTGRDEQYF.

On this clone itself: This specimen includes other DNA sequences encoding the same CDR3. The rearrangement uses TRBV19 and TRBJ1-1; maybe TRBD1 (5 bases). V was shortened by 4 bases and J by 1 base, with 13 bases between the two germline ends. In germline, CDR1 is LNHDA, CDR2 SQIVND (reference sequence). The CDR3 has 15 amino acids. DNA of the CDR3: TGTGCCAGTAGTACCGGGGGAACTGCGAACACTGAAGCTTTCTTT. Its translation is CASSTGGTANTEAFF. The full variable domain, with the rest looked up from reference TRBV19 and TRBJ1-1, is DGGITQSPKYLFRKEGQNVTLSCEQNLNHDAMYWYRQDPGQGLRLIYYSQIVNDFQKGDIAEGYSVSREKKESFPLTVTSAQKNPTAFYLCASSTGGTANTEAFFGQGTRLTVV.

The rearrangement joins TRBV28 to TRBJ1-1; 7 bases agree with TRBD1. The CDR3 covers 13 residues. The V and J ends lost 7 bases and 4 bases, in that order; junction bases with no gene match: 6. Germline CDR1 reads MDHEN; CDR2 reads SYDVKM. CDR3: CASNRQGSTEAFF. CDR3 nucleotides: TGTGCCAGCAACCGACAGGGCAGCACTGAAGCTTTCTTT.

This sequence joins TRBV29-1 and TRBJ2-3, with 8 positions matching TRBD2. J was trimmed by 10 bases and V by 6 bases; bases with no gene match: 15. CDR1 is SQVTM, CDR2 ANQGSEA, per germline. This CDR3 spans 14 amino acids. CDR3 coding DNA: TGCAGCGTGATTCCGGACGGAGGGCGGGGGGCGCAGTATTTT. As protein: CSVIPDGGRGAQYF.

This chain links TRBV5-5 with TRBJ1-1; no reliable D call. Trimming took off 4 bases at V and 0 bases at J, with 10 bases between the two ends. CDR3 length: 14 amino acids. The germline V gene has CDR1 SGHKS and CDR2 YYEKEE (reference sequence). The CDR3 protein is CASSTQKMNTEAFF. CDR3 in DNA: TGTGCCAGCAGCACACAGAAAATGAACACTGAAGCTTTCTTT.

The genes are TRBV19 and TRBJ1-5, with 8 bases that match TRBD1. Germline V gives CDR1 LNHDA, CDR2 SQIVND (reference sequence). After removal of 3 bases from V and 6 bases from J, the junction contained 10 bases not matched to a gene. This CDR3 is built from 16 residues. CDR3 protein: CASSMGGQGMSQPQHF. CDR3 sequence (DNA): TGTGCCAGTAGTATGGGCGGACAGGGAATGAGTCAGCCCCAGCATTTT.

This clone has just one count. DNA of the CDR3: TGTGCCAGCTCACCATTTGGGGCAGGGCAGCCCCAGCATTTT. It translates to CASSPFGAGQPQHF. The chain joins TRBV18 to TRBJ1-5; D perhaps matches TRBD1 (5 bases). There are 14 residues in the CDR3. V was shortened by 2 bases and J by 7 bases, with 12 bases between the two germline ends. The germline V gene encodes CDR1 KGHSH and CDR2 LQKENI.

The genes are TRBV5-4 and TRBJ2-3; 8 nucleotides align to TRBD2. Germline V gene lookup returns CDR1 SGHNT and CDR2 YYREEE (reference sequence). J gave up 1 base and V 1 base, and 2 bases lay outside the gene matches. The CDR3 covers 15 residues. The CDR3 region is CASSLRAGGTDTQYF. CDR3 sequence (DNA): TGTGCCAGCAGCTTGCGAGCGGGGGGCACAGATACGCAGTATTTT.

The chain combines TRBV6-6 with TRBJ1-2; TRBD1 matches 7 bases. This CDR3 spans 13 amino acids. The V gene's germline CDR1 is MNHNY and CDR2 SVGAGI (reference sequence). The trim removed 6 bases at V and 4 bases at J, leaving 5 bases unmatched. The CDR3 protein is CASRDRATYGYTF. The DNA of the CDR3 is TGTGCCAGCAGAGACAGGGCGACCTATGGCTACACCTTC.

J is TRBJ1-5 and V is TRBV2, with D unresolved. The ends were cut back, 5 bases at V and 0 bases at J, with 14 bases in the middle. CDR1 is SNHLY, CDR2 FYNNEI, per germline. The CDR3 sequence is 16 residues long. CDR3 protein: CASSRRWGDSNQPQHF. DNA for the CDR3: TGTGCCAGCAGTCGTCGCTGGGGTGATAGCAATCAGCCCCAGCATTTT.

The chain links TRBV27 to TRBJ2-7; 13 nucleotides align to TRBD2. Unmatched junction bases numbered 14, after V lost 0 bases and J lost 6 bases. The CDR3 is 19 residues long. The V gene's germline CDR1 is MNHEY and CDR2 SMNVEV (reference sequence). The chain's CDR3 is CASSLSRTSGRVPLGEQYF. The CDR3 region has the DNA TGTGCCAGCAGTTTATCTCGGACTAGCGGGAGAGTCCCATTGGGCGAGCAGTACTTC.

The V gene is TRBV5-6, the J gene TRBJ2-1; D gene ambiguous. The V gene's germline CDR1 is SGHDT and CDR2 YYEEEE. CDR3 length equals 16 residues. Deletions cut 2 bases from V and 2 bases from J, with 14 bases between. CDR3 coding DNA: TGTGCCAGCAGCTTCGCAGGACCCAATACCTACAATGAGCAGTTCTTC. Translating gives CASSFAGPNTYNEQFF.

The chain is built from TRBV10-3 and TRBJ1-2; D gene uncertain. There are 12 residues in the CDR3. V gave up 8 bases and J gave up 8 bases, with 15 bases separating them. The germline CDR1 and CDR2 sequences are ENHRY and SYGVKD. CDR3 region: CAIFGLASGYTF. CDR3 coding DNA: TGTGCCATCTTCGGGTTGGCTAGCGGCTACACCTTC.

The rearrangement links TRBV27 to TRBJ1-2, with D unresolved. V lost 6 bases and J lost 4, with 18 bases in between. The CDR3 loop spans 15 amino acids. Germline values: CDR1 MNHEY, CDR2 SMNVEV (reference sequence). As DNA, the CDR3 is TGTGCCAGCAGACCGGACGGGGTGGCGGGCTATGGCTACACCTTC. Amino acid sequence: CASRPDGVAGYGYTF.

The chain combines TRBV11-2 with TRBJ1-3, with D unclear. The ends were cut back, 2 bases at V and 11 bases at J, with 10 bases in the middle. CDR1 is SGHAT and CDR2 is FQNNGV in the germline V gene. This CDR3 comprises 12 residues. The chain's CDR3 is CASSLRGIAIYF. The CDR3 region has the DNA TGTGCCAGCAGCTTAAGAGGGATCGCCATATATTTT.

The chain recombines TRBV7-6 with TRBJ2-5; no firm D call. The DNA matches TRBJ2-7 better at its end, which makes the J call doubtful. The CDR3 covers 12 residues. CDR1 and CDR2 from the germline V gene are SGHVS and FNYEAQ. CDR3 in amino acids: CASSLAGHEQYF. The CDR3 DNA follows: TGTGCCAGCAGCTTAGCAGGCCACGAGCAGTACTTC.

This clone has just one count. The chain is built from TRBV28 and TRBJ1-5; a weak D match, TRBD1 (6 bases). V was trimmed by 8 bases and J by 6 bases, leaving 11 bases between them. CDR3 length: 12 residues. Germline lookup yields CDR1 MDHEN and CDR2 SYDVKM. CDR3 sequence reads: CASSGEGQPQHF. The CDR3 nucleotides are TGTGCCAGCTCAGGGGAGGGTCAGCCCCAGCATTTT.

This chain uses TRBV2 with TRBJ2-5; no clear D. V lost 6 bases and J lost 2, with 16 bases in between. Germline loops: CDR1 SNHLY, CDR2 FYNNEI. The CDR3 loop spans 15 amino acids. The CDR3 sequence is CASRRDTPRQETQYF. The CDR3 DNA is TGTGCCAGCAGGAGAGATACACCCAGACAAGAGACCCAGTACTTC.

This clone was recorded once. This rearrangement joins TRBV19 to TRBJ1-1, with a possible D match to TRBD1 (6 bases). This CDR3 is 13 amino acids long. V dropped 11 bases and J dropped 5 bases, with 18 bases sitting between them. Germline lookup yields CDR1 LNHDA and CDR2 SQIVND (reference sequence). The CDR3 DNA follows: TGTGCCCTCAAGCCTTCACAGGGAACTGAAGCTTTCTTT. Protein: CALKPSQGTEAFF. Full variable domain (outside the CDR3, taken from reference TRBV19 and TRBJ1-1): DGGITQSPKYLFRKEGQNVTLSCEQNLNHDAMYWYRQDPGQGLRLIYYSQIVNDFQKGDIAEGYSVSREKKESFPLTVTSAQKNPTAFYLCALKPSQGTEAFFGQGTRLTVV.

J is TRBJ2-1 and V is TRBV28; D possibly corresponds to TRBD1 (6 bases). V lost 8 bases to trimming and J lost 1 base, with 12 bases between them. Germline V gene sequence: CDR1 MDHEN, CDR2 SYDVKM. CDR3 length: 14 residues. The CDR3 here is CASHRAGSYNEQFF. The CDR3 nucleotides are TGTGCCAGCCACAGGGCCGGGTCCTACAATGAGCAGTTCTTC.

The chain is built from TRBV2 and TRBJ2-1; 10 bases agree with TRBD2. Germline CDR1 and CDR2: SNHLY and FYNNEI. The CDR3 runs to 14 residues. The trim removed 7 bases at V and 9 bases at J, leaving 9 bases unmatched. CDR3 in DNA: TGTGCCAGCACCGGACAGCGGGAGGGTGTTGAGCAGTTCTTC. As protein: CASTGQREGVEQFF.

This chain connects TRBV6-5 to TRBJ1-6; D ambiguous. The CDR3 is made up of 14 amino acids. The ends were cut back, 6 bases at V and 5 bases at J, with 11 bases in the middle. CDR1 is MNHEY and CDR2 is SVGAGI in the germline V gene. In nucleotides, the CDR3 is TGTGCCAGCAGACGGGAGACGGATAATTCACCCCTCCACTTT. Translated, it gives CASRRETDNSPLHF.

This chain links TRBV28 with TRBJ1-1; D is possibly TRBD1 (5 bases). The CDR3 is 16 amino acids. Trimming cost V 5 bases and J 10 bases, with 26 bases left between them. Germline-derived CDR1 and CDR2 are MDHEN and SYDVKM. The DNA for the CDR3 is TGTGCCAGCAGTACACCACAATGGCGCGGGGGACGAGGAGCTTTCTTT. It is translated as CASSTPQWRGGRGAFF. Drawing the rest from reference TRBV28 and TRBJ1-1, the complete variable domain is DVKVTQSSRYLVKRTGEKVFLECVQDMDHENMFWYRQDPGLGLRLIYFSYDVKMKEKGDIPEGYSVSREKKERFSLILESASTNQTSMYLCASSTPQWRGGRGAFFGQGTRLTVV.